These T cell receptor beta chains were read from a single sample in a study of T cell repertoires in cytomegalovirus infection. MiXCR, run by TCRdb on the reads, gives a single entry per CDR3 protein. The profile covers over 250,000 distinct CDR3 sequences, with roughly a fifth appearing a single time and approximately 19% taken by the ten largest. The antigens these receptors bind are not known. The material sequenced was cultured PBMCs, taken from culture after CMV antigen stimulation. The receptors here all came from a human donor in good health (CMV status not recorded). Some clones in this sample may be carry-over from other donors' samples. CDR3s include the opening cysteine and the closing phenylalanine or tryptophan. Fields, in order: V gene, J gene, D gene, clone size, CDR3 protein, CDR3 DNA. The D gene is left open where the match is weak. Part of the rows lack a size; the others show once, few, many or a class for expanded clones.

V: TRBV7-8; J: TRBJ2-3; D: .; size: many; CDR3: CASSLRRVGPGLQYF; DNA: TGTGCCAGCAGCTTACGGCGGGTGGGGCCTGGGCTGCAGTATTTT
V: TRBV12-3/TRBV12-4; J: TRBJ1-2; D: .; size: .; CDR3: CASSPQGPRGYGYTF; DNA: TGTGCCAGCAGCCCACAGGGTCCTAGAGGCTATGGCTACACCTTC
V: TRBV10-3; J: TRBJ1-1; D: .; size: .; CDR3: CAISVINTEAFF; DNA: TGTGCCATCAGTGTTATAAACACTGAAGCTTTCTTT
V: TRBV7-3; J: TRBJ2-1; D: .; size: many; CDR3: CASSRYGAAGQFF; DNA: TGTGCCAGCAGCCGTTACGGGGCCGCGGGGCAGTTCTTC
V: TRBV28; J: TRBJ1-5; D: TRBD1; size: .; CDR3: CASRASGTGNQPQHF; DNA: TGTGCCAGCAGGGCTTCCGGGACAGGTAATCAGCCCCAGCATTTT
V: TRBV7-2; J: TRBJ1-2; D: .; size: many; CDR3: CASSLTDDNYGYTF; DNA: TGTGCCAGCAGCTTAACAGATGATAACTATGGCTACACCTTC
V: TRBV12-3/TRBV12-4; J: TRBJ2-1; D: .; size: many; CDR3: CASSLVGAGNEQFF; DNA: TGTGCCAGCAGTTTAGTAGGTGCTGGTAATGAGCAGTTCTTC
V: TRBV4-1; J: TRBJ1-4; D: .; size: many; CDR3: CASSQVWGTTNEKLFF; DNA: TGCGCCAGCAGCCAAGTTTGGGGGACAACTAATGAAAAACTGTTTTTT
V: TRBV15; J: TRBJ2-5; D: TRBD1; size: .; CDR3: CATSRDGSRGIRETQYF; DNA: TGTGCCACCAGCAGAGATGGGAGCAGGGGGATTCGAGAGACCCAGTACTTC
V: TRBV11-3; J: TRBJ2-5; D: .; size: few; CDR3: CASSSGTPGDRQYF; DNA: TGTGCCAGCAGCTCCGGGACTCCCGGCGATCGCCAGTACTTC
V: TRBV5-8; J: TRBJ2-5; D: TRBD1; size: many; CDR3: CASSYSGTGLGETQYF; DNA: TGTGCCAGCAGCTACTCCGGGACAGGGCTCGGAGAGACCCAGTACTTC
V: TRBV18; J: TRBJ2-7; D: TRBD2; size: .; CDR3: CASSPPSSAGGFYEQYF; DNA: TGTGCCAGCTCACCACCGAGTTCAGCGGGAGGGTTCTATGAGCAGTACTTC
V: TRBV20-1; J: TRBJ2-2; D: .; size: many; CDR3: CSASPNPGASEYTGELFF; DNA: TGCAGTGCTAGCCCCAACCCCGGGGCTAGCGAATACACCGGGGAGCTGTTTTTT
V: TRBV11-3; J: TRBJ1-1; D: .; size: .; CDR3: CASSFSHEAFF; DNA: TGTGCCAGCAGCTTCTCCCATGAAGCTTTCTTT
V: TRBV24-1; J: TRBJ1-5; D: .; size: .; CDR3: CATGGRGLSNQPQHF; DNA: TGTGCCACCGGAGGTCGGGGATTGAGCAATCAGCCCCAGCATTTT
V: TRBV20-1; J: TRBJ2-5; D: .; size: few; CDR3: CSASPGVGTKETQYF; DNA: TGCAGTGCTTCCCCCGGGGTAGGGACCAAAGAGACCCAGTACTTC
V: TRBV7-2; J: TRBJ1-4; D: .; size: many; CDR3: CASSLWGADEKLFF; DNA: TGTGCCAGCAGCTTATGGGGGGCTGATGAAAAACTGTTTTTT
V: TRBV20-1; J: TRBJ1-2; D: .; size: few; CDR3: CSARNTGAGYGYTF; DNA: TGCAGTGCTAGAAATACGGGGGCAGGCTATGGCTACACCTTC
V: TRBV28; J: TRBJ2-2; D: .; size: .; CDR3: CASSFSTTGELFF; DNA: TGTGCCAGCAGTTTTTCGACGACCGGGGAGCTGTTTTTT
V: TRBV7-2; J: TRBJ1-4; D: TRBD1; size: many; CDR3: CASSRQGATNEKLFF; DNA: TGTGCCAGCAGCAGACAGGGTGCAACTAATGAAAAACTGTTTTTT
V: TRBV7-2; J: TRBJ2-1; D: TRBD1; size: few; CDR3: CASSLVGTGGREQFF; DNA: TGTGCCAGCAGCTTAGTTGGGACAGGGGGCCGAGAGCAGTTCTTC
V: TRBV4-1; J: TRBJ2-1; D: .; size: few; CDR3: CASSPIGGYEQFF; DNA: TGCGCCAGCAGTCCCATCGGGGGCTATGAGCAGTTCTTC
V: TRBV28; J: TRBJ2-3; D: .; size: .; CDR3: CASSESGTQYF; DNA: TGTGCCAGCAGTGAGTCCGGGACGCAGTATTTT
V: TRBV2; J: TRBJ1-4; D: .; size: .; CDR3: CASTLEKGVVKLFF; DNA: TGTGCCAGCACCCTGGAGAAGGGAGTAGTAAAACTGTTTTTT
V: TRBV14; J: TRBJ2-3; D: TRBD2; size: .; CDR3: CASSQQGLAGAWGDTDTQYF; DNA: TGTGCCAGCAGCCAACAGGGACTAGCGGGAGCTTGGGGAGACACAGATACGCAGTATTTT
V: TRBV7-2; J: TRBJ2-3; D: .; size: many; CDR3: CASSLGPGWTDTQYF; DNA: TGTGCCAGCAGCTTAGGGCCGGGGTGGACAGATACGCAGTATTTT